This TCR beta chain was captured in a study of blood T cell repertoires in COVID-19. Overall study: Samples came from the United States, Italy and Spain, spanning acute and convalescent COVID-19. The analysed material was cDNA or gDNA that came from T cells, B-cell-depleted T cells, or PBMCs.

Per the original data handling: Nucleated cell counts were estimated from reference gene primer amplification. Here immunoSEQ multiplex PCR was the method, and the copy in TCRdb shows in-frame clones only, minus some. V, J and clone size are taken as reported in that table, and D and trimming were inferred from the DNA itself. The table includes approximately 110,000 clones, more than 85% detected once. Seattle patients were enrolled during active infection and followed longitudinally. The CDR3 extends over 18 amino acids. The V and J ends lost 0 bases and 4 bases, in that order; junction bases with no gene match: 10. Germline lookup yields CDR1 SGDLS and CDR2 YYNGEE.

Sequences were obtained from peripheral blood. The genes are TRBV9 and TRBJ2-5; TRBD2 matches at 12 bases. The sequence derives from a man between 45 and 60 years old with COVID-19, enrolled during active disease. The CDR3 sequence: CASSVGTSGRWVGETQYF. The DNA of the CDR3 is TGTGCCAGCAGCGTAGGAACTAGCGGGAGGTGGGTAGGAGAGACCCAGTACTTC. Full variable domain (missing parts from reference TRBV9 and TRBJ2-5): DSGVTQTPKHLITATGQRVTLRCSPRSGDLSVYWYQQSLDQGLQFLIQYYNGEERAKGNILERFSAQQFPDLHSELNLSSLELGDSALYFCASSVGTSGRWVGETQYFGPGTRLLVL.